This TCR beta chain was recovered during a study of cytomegalovirus exposure and HLA in healthy donors. Study overall: Earlier, 180 million or so T cells were analyzed, and some 120 million unique TCR beta sequences were found among them. Counted in an early data release were tens of millions of unique TCRs from HLA-typed donors. Of all 400 or so donors who were genotyped, roughly 81% belonged to the Caucasian-associated ancestry cluster.

Researchers ran the PCR with 60 Vbeta and 13 Jbeta primers. The assay was immunoSEQ multiplex PCR, and TCRdb's table has in-frame clones only and misses some. Among around 120,000 clones, 70% to 80% were seen once, and the ten largest hold about 7.9%. The V gene end was trimmed by 8 bases and the J gene end by 3 bases; junction bases not matched to a gene: 4. Germline CDR1 and CDR2: SNHLY and FYNNEI. This CDR3 contains 14 residues. This TCR came from a woman in her thirties or forties in good health and CMV-seropositive. Material for sequencing was PBMCs. The rearrangement links TRBV2 to TRBJ2-3; 11 nucleotides match TRBD2. The chain's CDR3 is CASVAGGATDTQYF. Here the CDR3 DNA reads TGTGCCAGCGTAGCGGGGGGGGCAACAGATACGCAGTATTTT.